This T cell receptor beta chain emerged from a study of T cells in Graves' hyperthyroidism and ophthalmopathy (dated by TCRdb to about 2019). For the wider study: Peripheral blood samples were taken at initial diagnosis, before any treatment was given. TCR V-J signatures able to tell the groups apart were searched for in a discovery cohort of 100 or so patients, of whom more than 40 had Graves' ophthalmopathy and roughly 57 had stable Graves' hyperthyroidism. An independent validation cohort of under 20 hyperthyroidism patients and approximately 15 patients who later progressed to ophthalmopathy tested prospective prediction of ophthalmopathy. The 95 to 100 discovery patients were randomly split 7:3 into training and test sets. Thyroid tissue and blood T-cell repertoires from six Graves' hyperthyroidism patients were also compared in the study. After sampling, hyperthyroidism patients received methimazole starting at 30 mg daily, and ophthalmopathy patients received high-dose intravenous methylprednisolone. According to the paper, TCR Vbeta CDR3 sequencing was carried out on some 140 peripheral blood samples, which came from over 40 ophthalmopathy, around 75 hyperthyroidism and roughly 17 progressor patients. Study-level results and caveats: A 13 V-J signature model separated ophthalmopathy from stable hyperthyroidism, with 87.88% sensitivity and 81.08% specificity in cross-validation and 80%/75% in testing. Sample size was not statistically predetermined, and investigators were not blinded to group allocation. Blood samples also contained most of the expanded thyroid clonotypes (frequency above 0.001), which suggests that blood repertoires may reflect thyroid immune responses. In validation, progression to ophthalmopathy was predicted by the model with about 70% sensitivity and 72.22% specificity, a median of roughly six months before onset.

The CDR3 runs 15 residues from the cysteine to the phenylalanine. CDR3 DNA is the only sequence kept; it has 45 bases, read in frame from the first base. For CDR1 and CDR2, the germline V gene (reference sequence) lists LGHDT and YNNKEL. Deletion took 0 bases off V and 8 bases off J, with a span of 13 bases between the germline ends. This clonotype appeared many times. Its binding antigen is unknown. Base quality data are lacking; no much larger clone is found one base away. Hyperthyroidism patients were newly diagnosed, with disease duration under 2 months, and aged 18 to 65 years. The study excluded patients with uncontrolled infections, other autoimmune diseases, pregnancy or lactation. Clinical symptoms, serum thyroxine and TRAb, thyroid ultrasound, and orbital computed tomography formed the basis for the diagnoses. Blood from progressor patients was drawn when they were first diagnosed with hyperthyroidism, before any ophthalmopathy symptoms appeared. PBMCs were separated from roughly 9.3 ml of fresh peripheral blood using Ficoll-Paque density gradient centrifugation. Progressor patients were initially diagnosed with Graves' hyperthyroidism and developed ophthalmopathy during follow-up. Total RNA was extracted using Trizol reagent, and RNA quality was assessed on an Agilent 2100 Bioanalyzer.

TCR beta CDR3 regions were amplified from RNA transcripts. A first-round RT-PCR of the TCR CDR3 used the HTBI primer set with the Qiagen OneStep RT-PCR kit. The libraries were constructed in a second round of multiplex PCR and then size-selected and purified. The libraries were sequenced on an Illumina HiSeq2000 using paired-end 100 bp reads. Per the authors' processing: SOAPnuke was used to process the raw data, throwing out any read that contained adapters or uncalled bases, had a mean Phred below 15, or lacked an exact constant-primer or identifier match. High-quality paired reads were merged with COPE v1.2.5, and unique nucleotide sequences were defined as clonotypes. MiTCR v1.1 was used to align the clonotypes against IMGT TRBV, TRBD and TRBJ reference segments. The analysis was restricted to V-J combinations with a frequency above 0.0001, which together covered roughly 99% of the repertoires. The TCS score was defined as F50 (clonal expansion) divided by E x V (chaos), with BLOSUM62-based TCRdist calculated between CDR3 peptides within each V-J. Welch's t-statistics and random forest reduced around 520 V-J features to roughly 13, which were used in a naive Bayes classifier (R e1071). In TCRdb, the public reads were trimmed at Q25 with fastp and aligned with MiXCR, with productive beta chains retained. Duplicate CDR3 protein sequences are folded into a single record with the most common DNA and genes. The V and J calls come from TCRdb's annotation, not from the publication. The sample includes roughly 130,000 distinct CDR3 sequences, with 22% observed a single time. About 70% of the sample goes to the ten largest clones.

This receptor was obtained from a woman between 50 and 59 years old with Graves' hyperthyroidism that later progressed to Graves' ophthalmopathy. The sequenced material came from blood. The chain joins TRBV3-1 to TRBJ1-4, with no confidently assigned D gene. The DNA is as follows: TGTGCCAGCAGCCAAGAAGGGCCTCTGGGGGAAAAACTGTTTTTT. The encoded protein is CASSQEGPLGEKLFF.